One TCR beta chain is described in this entry. Its antigen is not identified. The sample comes from a study of human T cells and chemical hapten exposure. Time point described: pre-sensitization, week 0. As for treatment: therapeutic diphenylcyclopropenone sensitization with weekly scalp DPC. Individual cDNA molecules received unique molecular identifiers in the library. TCRdb used MiXCR to reprocess the RACE reads, holding one entry per CDR3 protein. Found here are around 260,000 distinct CDR3 sequences, about 9% of them singletons; the top ten hold under 2.5%. The V gene lost 7 bases and the J gene lost 5 bases, with 9 bases spanning the gap. Germline CDR1 and CDR2: MDHEN and SYDVKM. The CDR3 covers 11 residues. Regarding the study as a whole: Positively correlated with patch test score were the counts of PT1 expanded TCRs.

The sample was whole blood, taken in connection with sensitization to the hapten diphenylcyclopropenone (DPC). The receptor comes from a woman between 40 and 55 years old with alopecia areata. Some clones in this sample may be carry-over from other donors' samples. The gene calls are TRBV28 and TRBJ2-7; D possibly corresponds to TRBD2 (5 bases). The chain's CDR3 is CASTREHEQYF. Here the CDR3 DNA reads TGTGCCAGCACCCGGGAACACGAGCAGTACTTC.